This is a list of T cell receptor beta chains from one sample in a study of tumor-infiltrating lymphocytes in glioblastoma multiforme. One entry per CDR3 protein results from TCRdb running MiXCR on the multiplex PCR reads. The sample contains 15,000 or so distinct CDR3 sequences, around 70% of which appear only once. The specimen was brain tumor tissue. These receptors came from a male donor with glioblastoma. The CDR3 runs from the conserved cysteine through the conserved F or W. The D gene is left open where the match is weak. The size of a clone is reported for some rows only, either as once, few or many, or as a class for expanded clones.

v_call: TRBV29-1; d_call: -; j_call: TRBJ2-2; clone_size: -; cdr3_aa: CSVGMNTGELFF; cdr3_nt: TGCAGCGTCGGCATGAACACCGGGGAGCTGTTTTTT
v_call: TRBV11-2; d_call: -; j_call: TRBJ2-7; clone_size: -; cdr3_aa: CASSLRIPYEQYF; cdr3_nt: TGTGCCAGCAGCTTAAGGATCCCCTACGAGCAGTACTTC
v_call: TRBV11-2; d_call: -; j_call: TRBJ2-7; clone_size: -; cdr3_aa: CVSSPDASYEQYF; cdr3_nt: TGTGTCAGCAGCCCCGATGCCTCGTACGAGCAGTACTTC
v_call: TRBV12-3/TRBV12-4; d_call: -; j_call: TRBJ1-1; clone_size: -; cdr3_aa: CASRPTGRSTEAFF; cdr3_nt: TGTGCCAGCAGACCCACAGGGAGGAGCACTGAAGCTTTCTTT
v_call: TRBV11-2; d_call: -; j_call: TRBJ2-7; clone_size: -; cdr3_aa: CASSLGGQKQYF; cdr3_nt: TGTGCCAGCAGCTTGGGGGGGCAGAAGCAGTACTTC
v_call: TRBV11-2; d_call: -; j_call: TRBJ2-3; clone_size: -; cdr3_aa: CASSLVAVPTDTQYF; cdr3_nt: TGTGCCAGCAGCTTAGTGGCAGTACCAACAGATACGCAGTATTTT
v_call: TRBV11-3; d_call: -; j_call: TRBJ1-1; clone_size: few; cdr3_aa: CASSLDDRANRAFF; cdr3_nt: TGTGCCAGCAGCTTAGATGACCGGGCGAATCGAGCTTTCTTT
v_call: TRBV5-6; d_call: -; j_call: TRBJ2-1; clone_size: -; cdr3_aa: CASVSIAYNEQFF; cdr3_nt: TGTGCCAGCGTCTCCATTGCCTATAATGAGCAGTTCTTC
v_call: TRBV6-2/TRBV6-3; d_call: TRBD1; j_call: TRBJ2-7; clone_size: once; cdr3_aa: CASSDRDRGRYEQYF; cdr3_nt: TGTGCCAGCAGTGACCGGGACAGGGGACGTTACGAGCAGTACTTC
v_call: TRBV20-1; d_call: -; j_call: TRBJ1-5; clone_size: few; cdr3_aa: CNSREDPTQPQHF; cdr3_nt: TGCAATTCTAGAGAGGACCCCACTCAGCCCCAGCATTTT
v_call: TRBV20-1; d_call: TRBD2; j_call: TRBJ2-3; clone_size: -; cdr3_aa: CSACRPGLAEGPSSTDMQYF; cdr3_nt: TGCAGTGCTTGTCGCCCCGGACTAGCGGAAGGGCCGAGTAGCACAGATATGCAGTATTTT
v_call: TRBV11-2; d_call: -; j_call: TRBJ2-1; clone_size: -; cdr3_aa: CASSLGTTYEQFF; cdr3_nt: TGTGCCAGCAGCCTTGGGACGACCTACGAGCAGTTCTTC
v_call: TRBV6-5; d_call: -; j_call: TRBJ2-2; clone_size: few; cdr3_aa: CASSYRAVGGELFF; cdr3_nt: TGTGCCAGCAGTTACAGGGCGGTTGGCGGGGAGCTGTTTTTT
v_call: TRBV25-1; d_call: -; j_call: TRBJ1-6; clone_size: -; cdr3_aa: CASSATGVGSPLHF; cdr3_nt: TGTGCCAGCAGTGCGACAGGAGTAGGATCACCCCTCCACTTT
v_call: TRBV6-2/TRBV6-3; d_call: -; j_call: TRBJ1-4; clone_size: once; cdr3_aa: CASSPRPNEKLFF; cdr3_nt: TGTGCCAGCAGCCCGAGACCTAATGAAAAACTGTTTTTT
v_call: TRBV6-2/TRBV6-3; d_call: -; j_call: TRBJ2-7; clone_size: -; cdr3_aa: CASSYHPDYEQYF; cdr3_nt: TGTGCCAGCAGCTACCACCCGGATTACGAGCAGTACTTC
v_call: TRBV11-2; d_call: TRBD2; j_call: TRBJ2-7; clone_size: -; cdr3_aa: CASSVAGGPDEQYF; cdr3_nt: TGTGCCAGCAGCGTAGCGGGAGGGCCGGACGAGCAGTACTTC
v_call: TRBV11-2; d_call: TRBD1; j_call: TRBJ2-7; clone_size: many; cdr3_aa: CASSTLQLTGGPIRGQYF; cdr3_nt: TGTGCCAGCAGCACTCTTCAACTGACAGGGGGCCCTATACGGGGGCAGTACTTC